The 17 T cell receptor beta chains listed next were all sequenced from one sample in a study of CD8 T cells in ankylosing spondylitis. Each CDR3 protein is one row after TCRdb ran MiXCR on the 5' RACE reads. The repertoire has fewer than 200,000 distinct CDR3 sequences, about 20% of them found once; the top ten carry about 4.3%. The sample consisted of blood, either unsorted or a sorted T cell fraction (not recorded which). These receptors came from a male donor aged 5-29 years with ankylosing spondylitis or in good health (not recorded which).

The sample holds many counts of this clonotype. This sequence joins TRBV12-3 or TRBV12-4 and TRBJ2-1; D is uncertain. The CDR3 totals 12 residues. V shed 7 bases and J shed 7 bases, with 11 bases lying between them. The CDR3 reads CASIADWNEQFF. CDR3 nucleotide sequence: TGTGCCAGCATCGCCGATTGGAATGAGCAGTTCTTC.

The table lists this clonotype with many counts. The chain couples TRBV7-2 to TRBJ1-5, with unresolved D. Germline CDR1 SGHTA, CDR2 FQGNSA. The V end lost 5 bases, the J end lost 6 bases, and 20 bases lay between the germline ends. The CDR3 extends over 16 amino acids. The CDR3 reads CASSRELRSGVQPQHF. In DNA, the CDR3 is TGTGCCAGCAGCCGAGAACTCCGAAGCGGCGTTCAGCCCCAGCATTTT.

This clonotype was counted many times. V usage is TRBV18 and J usage is TRBJ2-2; the D gene is possibly TRBD1 (5 bases). The V gene lost 6 bases and the J gene lost 3 bases, with 11 bases spanning the gap. The CDR3 covers 14 residues. In germline, CDR1 is KGHSH, CDR2 LQKENI. CDR3 sequence: CASSAGQDTGELFF. DNA for the CDR3: TGTGCCAGCTCCGCCGGACAAGACACCGGGGAGCTGTTTTTT.

This clonotype showed up many times. The rearrangement links TRBV5-1 to TRBJ2-1; TRBD1 might be the D (6 bases). Per the germline V gene, CDR1 is SGHRS and CDR2 is YFSETQ. The CDR3 loop spans 12 amino acids. V gave up 4 bases and J gave up 7 bases, with 9 bases separating them. CDR3 in amino acids: CASSLDRNEQFF. The CDR3, as DNA: TGCGCCAGCAGCCTTGACAGGAATGAGCAGTTCTTC.

This clonotype was seen repeatedly, ten times or more. Here the CDR3 DNA reads TGTGCCAGCAGCGGGGGACCAGTGACTAGCGGACAAGAGACCCAGTACTTC. This gives the protein CASSGGPVTSGQETQYF. This chain connects TRBV9 to TRBJ2-5; 9 bases are shared with TRBD2. Germline assignment: CDR1 SGDLS and CDR2 YYNGEE. V lost 3 bases and J lost 2; bases outside the gene matches: 11. CDR3 size: 17 residues. Variable domain in full (rest from reference TRBV9 and TRBJ2-5): DSGVTQTPKHLITATGQRVTLRCSPRSGDLSVYWYQQSLDQGLQFLIQYYNGEERAKGNILERFSAQQFPDLHSELNLSSLELGDSALYFCASSGGPVTSGQETQYFGPGTRLLVL.

V gene TRBV20-1 combines with J gene TRBJ2-1, with 8 positions matching TRBD2. With V trimmed by 3 bases and J by 8 bases, 12 bases remained unmatched. CDR1 is DFQATT, CDR2 SNEGSKA, per germline (reference sequence). The CDR3 sequence is 15 residues long. The DNA for the CDR3 is TGCAGTGCTAGGGTGGCACTTGGACTAGCAGATGAGCAGTTCTTC. It specifies CSARVALGLADEQFF.

At least ten counts were recorded for this clonotype. The chain carries TRBV5-1 and TRBJ1-4, with D perhaps TRBD1 (5 bases). Trimming removed 3 bases from V and 2 bases from J, with 11 bases in between. Germline CDR1 reads SGHRS; CDR2 reads YFSETQ. The CDR3 runs to 15 residues. The chain's CDR3 is CASSYLAGTNEKLFF. CDR3 DNA sequence: TGCGCCAGCAGCTACCTGGCAGGGACTAATGAAAAACTGTTTTTT.

The sample holds many counts of this clonotype. The chain joins TRBV19 to TRBJ2-1; tentative D call: TRBD1 (7 bases). Germline V CDR1 and CDR2: LNHDA, SQIVND (reference sequence). The CDR3 spans 11 residues. V was cut by 9 bases and J by 15 bases, with 18 bases left in between. The CDR3: CASQDREAAFF. In DNA form, the CDR3 reads TGTGCCAGCCAAGACAGGGAGGCGGCGTTCTTC.

This clonotype was observed a few times. The gene calls are TRBV10-3 and TRBJ2-7, with no clear D. V lost 8 bases, J lost 1 base, and 15 bases lay in between. Per germline, CDR1 ENHRY and CDR2 SYGVKD. The CDR3 length is 14 residues. This CDR3 reads CAIGESATSYEQYV. The CDR3 coding sequence is TGTGCCATCGGGGAAAGCGCGACATCCTACGAGCAGTACGTC.

J is TRBJ2-1 and V is TRBV30; D possibly corresponds to TRBD2 (6 bases). Germline loops: CDR1 GTSNPN, CDR2 SVGIG (reference sequence). Deletions cut 3 bases from V and 3 bases from J, with 12 bases between. This CDR3 has 14 residues. In DNA form, the CDR3 reads TGTGCCTGGAGCCGACCCGGGAGCTACAATGAGCAGTTCTTC. It codes for CAWSRPGSYNEQFF.

In its sample, this clonotype was seen many times. The chain recombines TRBV27 with TRBJ2-2, with a tentative D call TRBD2 (6 bases). Trimming took off 7 bases at V and 3 bases at J, with 15 bases between the two ends. Germline-derived CDR1 and CDR2 are MNHEY and SMNVEV (reference sequence). CDR3 length: 15 amino acids. CDR3 coding DNA: TGTGCCAGCAAACTCGGGACTGCATACACCGGGGAGCTGTTTTTT. It translates to CASKLGTAYTGELFF.

This clonotype was observed at least ten times. The chain couples TRBV12-3 or TRBV12-4 to TRBJ2-2, with 12 bases that match TRBD2. The CDR3 loop spans 14 amino acids. The V and J ends lost 3 bases and 9 bases, in that order; junction bases with no gene match: 2. The CDR3 spells CASSLTSGSRELFF. Here the CDR3 DNA reads TGTGCCAGCAGTTTGACTAGCGGGAGCAGGGAGCTGTTTTTT.

This chain links TRBV6-4 with TRBJ2-1; D not resolved. CDR1 is MRHNA and CDR2 is SNTAGT in the germline V gene. The CDR3 contains 15 residues. V dropped 5 bases and J dropped 5 bases, with 16 bases sitting between them. CDR3 sequence (DNA): TGTGCCAGCAGTCCCGAGTACTCCCTAAACAATGAGCAGTTCTTC. It is translated as CASSPEYSLNNEQFF.

This clonotype occurred many times. The rearrangement uses TRBV27 and TRBJ2-7; 7 nucleotides match TRBD1. The trim removed 5 bases at V and 6 bases at J, leaving 10 bases unmatched. Germline assignment: CDR1 MNHEY and CDR2 SMNVEV (reference sequence). This CDR3 contains 14 residues. CDR3 region: CASSIRQGPGEQYF. In DNA, the CDR3 is TGTGCCAGCAGTATCCGACAGGGTCCGGGCGAGCAGTACTTC.

In this sample, this clonotype turned up many times. The chain recombines TRBV20-1 with TRBJ2-2; 9 bases align to TRBD1. Germline V gene sequence: CDR1 DFQATT, CDR2 SNEGSKA (reference sequence). The CDR3 consists of 15 residues. V lost 3 bases, J lost 6 bases, and 8 bases stayed unmatched. CDR3 coding DNA: TGCAGTGCTAGGGGCGGGACAGGGCGGGCCGGGGAGCTGTTTTTT. Protein sequence: CSARGGTGRAGELFF.

This clonotype has a count of ten or more. J is TRBJ2-2 and V is TRBV5-4; 7 nucleotides line up with TRBD2. This CDR3 contains 15 residues. Germline CDR1 SGHNT, CDR2 YYREEE (reference sequence). V shed 4 bases, J shed 9 bases, and the junction held 12 bases outside the gene matches. CDR3 sequence (DNA): TGTGCCAGCAGCGGGGTACATAGGGAGGGCAGGGAGCTGTTTTTT. Its translation: CASSGVHREGRELFF.

The chain has TRBV29-1 and TRBJ2-7; 8 bases match TRBD2. Germline-derived CDR1 and CDR2 are SQVTM and ANQGSEA. The trim removed 7 bases at V and 0 bases at J, leaving 11 bases unmatched. The CDR3 has 15 amino acids. The CDR3 is CSASPGRESSYEQYV. For the CDR3, the DNA is TGCAGCGCCTCCCCCGGGAGGGAGAGCTCCTACGAGCAGTACGTC.